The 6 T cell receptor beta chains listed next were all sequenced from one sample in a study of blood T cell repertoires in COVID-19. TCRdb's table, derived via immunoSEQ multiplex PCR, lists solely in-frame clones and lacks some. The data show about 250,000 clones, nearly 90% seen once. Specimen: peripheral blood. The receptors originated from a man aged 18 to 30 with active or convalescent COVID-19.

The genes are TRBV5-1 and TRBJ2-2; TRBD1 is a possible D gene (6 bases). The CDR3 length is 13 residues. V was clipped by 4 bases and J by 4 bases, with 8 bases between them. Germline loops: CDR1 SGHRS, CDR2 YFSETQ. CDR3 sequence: CASSPQGTGELFF. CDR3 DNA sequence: TGCGCCAGCAGCCCACAGGGCACCGGGGAGCTGTTTTTT.

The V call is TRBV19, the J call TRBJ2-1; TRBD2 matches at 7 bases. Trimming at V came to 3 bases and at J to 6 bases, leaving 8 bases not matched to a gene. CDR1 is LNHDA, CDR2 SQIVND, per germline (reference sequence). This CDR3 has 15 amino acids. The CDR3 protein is CASSIQVPGGNEQFF. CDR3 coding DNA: TGTGCCAGTAGTATTCAAGTCCCGGGAGGCAATGAGCAGTTCTTC.

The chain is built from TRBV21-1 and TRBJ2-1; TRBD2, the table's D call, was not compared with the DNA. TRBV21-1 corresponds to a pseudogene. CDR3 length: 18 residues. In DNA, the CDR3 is TGTGCCAGCAGCAAAGACCCGTGGCGGGCGAGCTCCTACAATGAGCAGTTCTTC. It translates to CASSKDPWRASSYNEQFF.

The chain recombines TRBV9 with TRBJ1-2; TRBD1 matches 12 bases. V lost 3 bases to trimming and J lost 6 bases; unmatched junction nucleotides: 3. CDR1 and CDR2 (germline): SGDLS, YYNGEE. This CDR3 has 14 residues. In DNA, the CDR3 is TGTGCCAGCAGCGCGGGACAGGGGGCCCATGGCTACACCTTC. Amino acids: CASSAGQGAHGYTF.

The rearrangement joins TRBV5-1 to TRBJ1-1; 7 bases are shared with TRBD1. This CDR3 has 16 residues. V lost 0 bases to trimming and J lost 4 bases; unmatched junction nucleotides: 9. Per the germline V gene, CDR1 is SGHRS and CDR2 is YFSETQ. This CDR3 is CASSLVSTGRATEAFF. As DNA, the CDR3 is TGCGCCAGCAGCTTGGTTTCGACAGGGCGGGCCACTGAAGCTTTCTTT.

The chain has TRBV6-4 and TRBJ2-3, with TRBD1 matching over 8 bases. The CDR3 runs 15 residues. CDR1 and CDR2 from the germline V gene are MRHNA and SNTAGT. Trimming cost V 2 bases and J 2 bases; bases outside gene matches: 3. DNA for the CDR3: TGTGCCAGCAGTGACGGGACAGGAACCACAGATACGCAGTATTTT. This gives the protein CASSDGTGTTDTQYF.